This paragraph reports one TCR beta chain. This same CDR3 is encoded by further DNA sequences in the sample. The sample is drawn from a study of shared clonotypes between healthy human individuals. Study at large: Each donor's CD4 naive and CD4 memory cells filled three plates apiece, CD8 naive two, and CD8 memory one.

Germline V lookup: CDR1 ENHRY, CDR2 SYGVKD. Trimming cost V 3 bases and J 1 base, with 3 bases left between them. The CDR3 spans 12 residues. The method was immunoSEQ multiplex PCR; TCRdb's version includes in-frame clones alone and lacks a portion of them. The sample shows more than 500,000 clones, more than 95% of them seen only once. This TCR was sampled from a young woman in good health. The chain uses TRBV10-3 and TRBJ1-1; D is unclear. Source material: naive CD4+ T cells sorted from blood. This sample's subset: CD45RA+ positively selected. CDR3 coding DNA: TGTGCCATCAGTGACGGGAACACTGAAGCTTTCTTT. Translation: CAISDGNTEAFF.